The 20 T cell receptor beta chains presented below share a single source sample, sequenced in a study of brain T cells in children with intractable seizures. Time point of the sample: blood from clinic visit 5 months post-surgery; TSC patient then seizure free. Profiling relied on immunoSEQ multiplex PCR, and the TCRdb table lists in-frame clones only, not all of them. This table has a few hundred thousand clones, 93% appearing once. The material sequenced was peripheral blood, taken around 5 months after surgery. Every receptor here comes from a boy under two years old with tuberous sclerosis and intractable seizures.

V gene TRBV7-8 combines with J gene TRBJ2-5; D is uncertain. Germline CDR1 is SGHVS and CDR2 is FQNEAQ. V shed 1 base and J shed 1 base, with 13 bases lying between them. The CDR3 runs 16 residues. The CDR3 spells CASSLGPVGLQETQYF. CDR3 in DNA: TGTGCCAGCAGCTTAGGGCCTGTGGGCCTCCAAGAGACCCAGTACTTC. Filled out from reference TRBV7-8 and TRBJ2-5, the complete variable domain reads GAGVSQSPRYKVAKRGQDVALRCDPISGHVSLFWYQQALGQGPEFLTYFQNEAQLDKSGLPSDRFFAERPEGSVSTLKIQRTQQEDSAVYLCASSLGPVGLQETQYFGPGTRLLVL.

The chain carries TRBV12-3 or TRBV12-4 and TRBJ1-1, with a possible D match to TRBD1 (5 bases). The CDR3 loop spans 13 amino acids. V was shortened by 6 bases and J by 1 base, with 9 bases between the two germline ends. CDR3 sequence (DNA): TGTGCCAGCAGCGATGGGGGGAACACTGAAGCTTTCTTT. This codes for CASSDGGNTEAFF.

The rearrangement links TRBV7-9 to TRBJ1-2; D unresolved. CDR1 is SEHNR and CDR2 is FQNEAQ in the germline V gene (reference sequence). CDR3 length: 16 residues. V was pared by 4 bases and J by 0 bases, with 15 bases between. CDR3 coding DNA: TGTGCCAGCAGCTCCCAGATGGAGGGCTCTAACTATGGCTACACCTTC. It codes for CASSSQMEGSNYGYTF.

The gene calls are TRBV7-8 and TRBJ1-2, with D maybe TRBD1 (5 bases). The V end lost 1 base, the J end lost 5 bases, and 11 bases lay between the germline ends. Germline V CDR1 and CDR2: SGHVS, FQNEAQ. This CDR3 comprises 14 residues. The CDR3 here is CASSLESGYYGYTF. The CDR3, as DNA: TGTGCCAGCAGCTTAGAATCAGGGTATTATGGCTACACCTTC.

The chain couples TRBV19 to TRBJ1-5; D remains ambiguous. Trimming took 0 bases from V and 2 from J, leaving 5 bases between them. Per germline, CDR1 LNHDA and CDR2 SQIVND (reference sequence). This CDR3 region has 14 residues. The CDR3 nucleotides are TGTGCCAGTAGTATAGATAAAGGCAATCAGCCCCAGCATTTT. Amino acids: CASSIDKGNQPQHF.

The chain has TRBV12-2 and TRBJ2-1. TRBV12-2 constitutes a pseudogene. This CDR3 is 16 amino acids long. This CDR3 is CASRLVYPVRANEQFF. Written as DNA, the CDR3 is TGTGCAAGTCGCTTAGTCTACCCAGTCAGAGCCAATGAGCAGTTCTTC.

The CDR3 nucleotides are TGCGCCAGCAGGAACACGGGGGGGAGCTACGAGCAGTACTTC. It yields the protein CASRNTGGSYEQYF. The V gene is TRBV5-1, the J gene TRBJ2-7; TRBD2 matches 8 bases. The V segment lost 5 bases and the J segment 3 bases; nucleotides outside the gene matches: 7. The germline V gene encodes CDR1 SGHRS and CDR2 YFSETQ. The CDR3 loop spans 14 amino acids. The whole variable domain, remainder taken from reference TRBV5-1 and TRBJ2-7, is KAGVTQTPRYLIKTRGQQVTLSCSPISGHRSVSWYQQTPGQGLQFLFEYFSETQRNKGNFPGRFSGRQFSNSRSEMNVSTLELGDSALYLCASRNTGGSYEQYFGPGTRLTVT.

The rearrangement links TRBV6-5 to TRBJ2-2; the D gene is possibly TRBD2 (6 bases). The germline V and J ends were trimmed by 6 bases and 5 bases, with 16 bases remaining between them. CDR1 is MNHEY and CDR2 is SVGAGI in the germline V gene. The CDR3 has 15 amino acids. As DNA, the CDR3 is TGTGCCAGCAGCCTACTAGCTTGGGGTACCGGGGAGCTGTTTTTT. Its protein is CASSLLAWGTGELFF.

The chain links TRBV5-1 to TRBJ1-1; 8 nucleotides match TRBD1. The CDR3 sequence is 15 residues long. V lost 4 bases, J lost 0 bases, and 5 bases stayed unmatched. From germline, CDR1 is SGHRS and CDR2 YFSETQ. The CDR3 region has the DNA TGCGCCAGCAGCGAATGGGGACAGGTGAACACTGAAGCTTTCTTT. Translation gives CASSEWGQVNTEAFF.

J is TRBJ2-7 and V is TRBV4-2; 8 nucleotides align to TRBD2. V was clipped by 0 bases and J by 7 bases; unmatched bases: 17. Per the germline V gene, CDR1 is LGHNA and CDR2 is YNFKEQ. The CDR3 contains 18 residues. CDR3 in amino acids: CASSQDGALKRGRGEQYF. The CDR3 DNA follows: TGTGCCAGCAGCCAAGATGGCGCGTTGAAGCGGGGGCGCGGAGAGCAGTACTTC.

V usage is TRBV12-3 or TRBV12-4 and J usage is TRBJ1-1, with D hard to call. This CDR3 is built from 13 residues. Trimming removed 5 bases from V and 4 bases from J, with 11 bases in between. The CDR3 is CASSKFTVTEAFF. The CDR3 DNA reads TGTGCCAGCAGTAAATTTACGGTCACTGAAGCTTTCTTT.

The chain has TRBV12-1 and TRBJ1-2; whether TRBD1, the table's D call, matches the DNA was not checked. TRBV12-1 has pseudogene status. CDR3 size: 14 residues. The CDR3 nucleotides are TGTGCCAGCATCAGGGGGCAGGCGAGCTATGGCTACACCTTC. This encodes CASIRGQASYGYTF.

This sequence joins TRBV28 and TRBJ1-3; 7 bases agree with TRBD1. The CDR3 sequence is 17 residues long. J lost 1 base, V lost 6 bases, and 12 bases had no gene match. Germline CDR1 reads MDHEN; CDR2 reads SYDVKM. The CDR3 region has the DNA TGTGCCAGCAGGCGTGCCCCCGGGACAGCTTCTGGAAACACCATATATTTT. It specifies CASRRAPGTASGNTIYF.

The chain combines TRBV13 with TRBJ2-7; 12 bases fit TRBD1. The CDR3 has 17 amino acids. CDR1 is PRHDT, CDR2 FYEKMQ, per germline (reference sequence). The V and J ends lost 3 bases and 3 bases, in that order; junction bases with no gene match: 9. CDR3 DNA sequence: TGTGCCAGCAGCTTTTCGGGACAGGGGGCTTCAATCTACGAGCAGTACTTC. Protein product: CASSFSGQGASIYEQYF.

The gene calls are TRBV5-1 and TRBJ2-3; TRBD2 agrees at 12 bases. The CDR3 is 22 amino acids. V trimming: 4 bases; J trimming: 0 bases; junction bases outside the gene matches: 21. Looked up from germline, CDR1 is SGHRS and CDR2 is YFSETQ. The CDR3 DNA is TGCGCCAGCAGCCCACTTAACTTTGGTCTAGCGGGAGGGCATTTTAGCACAGATACGCAGTATTTT. It specifies CASSPLNFGLAGGHFSTDTQYF. Drawing the rest from reference TRBV5-1 and TRBJ2-3, the complete variable domain is KAGVTQTPRYLIKTRGQQVTLSCSPISGHRSVSWYQQTPGQGLQFLFEYFSETQRNKGNFPGRFSGRQFSNSRSEMNVSTLELGDSALYLCASSPLNFGLAGGHFSTDTQYFGPGTRLTVL.

The chain uses TRBV5-4 and TRBJ2-3, with D possibly TRBD2 on 5 matching bases. Deletions cut 3 bases from V and 2 bases from J, with 13 bases between. Germline V gene data show CDR1 as SGHNT and CDR2 as YYREEE (reference sequence). The CDR3 consists of 15 residues. DNA of the CDR3: TGTGCCAGCAGCTCAAGCGGAACGTACACAGATACGCAGTATTTT. It is translated as CASSSSGTYTDTQYF.

The chain recombines TRBV4-1 with TRBJ2-4; D ambiguous. This CDR3 has 17 residues. The V gene's germline CDR1 is MGHRA and CDR2 YSYEKL. V lost 0 bases to trimming and J lost 0 bases, with 12 bases between them. The CDR3: CASSQDKGRLAKNIQYF. The CDR3 DNA reads as TGCGCCAGCAGCCAAGATAAGGGCAGGCTAGCCAAAAACATTCAGTACTTC.

With regard to this clone: Germline and junction disagree at one end, which may indicate a read error. The chain joins TRBV6-2 or TRBV6-3 to TRBJ2-1; TRBD2 matches 7 bases. The CDR3 consists of 15 residues. Germline V lookup: CDR1 MNHEY, CDR2 SVGEGT. The CDR3 spells CASSLSGIRPNGQFF. The DNA of the CDR3 is TGTGCCAGCAGCCTAAGCGGGATCAGACCCAATGGGCAGTTCTTC.

This chain's CDR3 is CSAVATYLQYF. The DNA of the CDR3 is TGCAGCGCTGTAGCCACTTATTTGCAGTACTTC. The chain employs TRBV29-1 and TRBJ2-7; D is ambiguous. CDR3 size: 11 residues. Germline-derived CDR1 and CDR2 are SQVTM and ANQGSEA. Trimming removed 7 bases at V and 9 bases at J, with 16 bases between.

The chain couples TRBV14 to TRBJ1-1; D possibly corresponds to TRBD1 (6 bases). The CDR3 is 15 residues long. Trimming cost V 4 bases and J 0 bases, with 12 bases left between them. Germline lookup yields CDR1 SGHDN and CDR2 FVKESK. This CDR3 reads CASSPDGGMNTEAFF. In DNA, the CDR3 is TGTGCCAGCAGCCCAGACGGGGGCATGAACACTGAAGCTTTCTTT.